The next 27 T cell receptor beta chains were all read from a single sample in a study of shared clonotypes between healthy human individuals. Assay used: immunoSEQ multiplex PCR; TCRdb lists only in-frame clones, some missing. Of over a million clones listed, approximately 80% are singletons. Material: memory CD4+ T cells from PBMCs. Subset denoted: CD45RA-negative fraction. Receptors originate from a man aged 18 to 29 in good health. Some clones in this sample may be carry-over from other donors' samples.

The CDR3 DNA reads TGTGCCAGCACCGCAGAAAACCAAGAGACCCAGTACTTC. Translated: CASTAENQETQYF. The chain recombines TRBV2 with TRBJ2-5; no clear D. CDR3 length: 13 residues. CDR1 SNHLY and CDR2 FYNNEI come from the germline V gene. V was shortened by 7 bases and J by 0 bases, with 9 bases between the two germline ends.

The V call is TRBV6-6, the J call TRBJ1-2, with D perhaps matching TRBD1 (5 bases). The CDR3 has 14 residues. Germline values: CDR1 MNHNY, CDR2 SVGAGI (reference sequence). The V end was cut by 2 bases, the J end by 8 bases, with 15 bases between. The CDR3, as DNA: TGTGCCAGCAGTTACGGTGGGGGGAATGGCGGCTACACCTTC. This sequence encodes CASSYGGGNGGYTF.

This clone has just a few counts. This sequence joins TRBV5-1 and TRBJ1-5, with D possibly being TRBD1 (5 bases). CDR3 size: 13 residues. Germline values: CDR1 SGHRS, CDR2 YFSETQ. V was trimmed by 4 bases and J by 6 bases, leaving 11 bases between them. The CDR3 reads CASSVQGGQPQHF. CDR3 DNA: TGCGCCAGCAGCGTCCAGGGAGGTCAGCCCCAGCATTTT.

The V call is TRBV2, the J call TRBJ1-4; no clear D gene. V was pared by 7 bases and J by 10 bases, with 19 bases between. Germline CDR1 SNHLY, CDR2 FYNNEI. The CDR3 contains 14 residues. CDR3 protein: CASNLNPGAGKLFF. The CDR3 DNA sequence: TGTGCCAGCAACCTCAATCCGGGCGCGGGAAAACTGTTTTTT. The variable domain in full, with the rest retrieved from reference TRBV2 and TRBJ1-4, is EPEVTQTPSHQVTQMGQEVILRCVPISNHLYFYWYRQILGQKVEFLVSFYNNEISEKSEIFDDQFSVERPDGSNFTLKIRSTKLEDSAMYFCASNLNPGAGKLFFGSGTQLSVL.

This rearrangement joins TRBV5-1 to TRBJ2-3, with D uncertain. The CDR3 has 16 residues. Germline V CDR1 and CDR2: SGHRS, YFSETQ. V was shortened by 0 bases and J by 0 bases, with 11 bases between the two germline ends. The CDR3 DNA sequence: TGCGCCAGCAGCTTGGCCTATCCGGTTAGCACAGATACGCAGTATTTT. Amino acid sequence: CASSLAYPVSTDTQYF.

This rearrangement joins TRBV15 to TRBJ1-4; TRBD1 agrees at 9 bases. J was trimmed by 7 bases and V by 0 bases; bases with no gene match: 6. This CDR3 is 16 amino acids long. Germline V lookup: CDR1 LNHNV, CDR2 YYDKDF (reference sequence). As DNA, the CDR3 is TGTGCCACCAGCAGAGATCGGACAGGGGTTACTGAAAAACTGTTTTTT. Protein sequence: CATSRDRTGVTEKLFF.

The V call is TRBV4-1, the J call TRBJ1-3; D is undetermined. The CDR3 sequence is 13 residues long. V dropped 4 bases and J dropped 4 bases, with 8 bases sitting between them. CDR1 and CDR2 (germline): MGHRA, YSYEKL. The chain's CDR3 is CASSPQNGNTIYF. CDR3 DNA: TGCGCCAGCAGCCCCCAAAACGGAAACACCATATATTTT.

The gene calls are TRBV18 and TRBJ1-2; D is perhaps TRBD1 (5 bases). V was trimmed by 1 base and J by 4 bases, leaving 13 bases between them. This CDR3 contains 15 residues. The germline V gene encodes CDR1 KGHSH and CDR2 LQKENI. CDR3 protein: CASSPQTASAYGYTF. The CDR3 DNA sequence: TGTGCCAGCTCACCACAGACAGCCTCTGCCTATGGCTACACCTTC.

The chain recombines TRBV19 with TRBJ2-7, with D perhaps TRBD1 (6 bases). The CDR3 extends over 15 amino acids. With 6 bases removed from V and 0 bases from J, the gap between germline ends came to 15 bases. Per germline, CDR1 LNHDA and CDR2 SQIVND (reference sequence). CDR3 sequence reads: CASSRTAKSSYEQYF. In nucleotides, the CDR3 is TGTGCCAGTAGCCGGACAGCTAAGAGCTCCTACGAGCAGTACTTC.

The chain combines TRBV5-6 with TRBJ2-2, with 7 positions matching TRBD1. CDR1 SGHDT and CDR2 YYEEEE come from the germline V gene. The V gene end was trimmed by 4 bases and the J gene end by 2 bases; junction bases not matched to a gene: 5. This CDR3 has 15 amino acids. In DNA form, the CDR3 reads TGTGCCAGCAGCCCCCACAGGGGCAACACCGGGGAGCTGTTTTTT. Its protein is CASSPHRGNTGELFF.

CDR3 sequence: CASSTAGDTIYF. The CDR3 nucleotides are TGTGCCAGCAGCACCGCTGGTGACACCATATATTTT. The genes are TRBV7-9 and TRBJ1-3, with unresolved D. Between the trimmed V and J ends, which lost 5 bases and 8 bases, there was a span of 10 bases. CDR3 length: 12 amino acids. Germline V gene data show CDR1 as SEHNR and CDR2 as FQNEAQ (reference sequence).

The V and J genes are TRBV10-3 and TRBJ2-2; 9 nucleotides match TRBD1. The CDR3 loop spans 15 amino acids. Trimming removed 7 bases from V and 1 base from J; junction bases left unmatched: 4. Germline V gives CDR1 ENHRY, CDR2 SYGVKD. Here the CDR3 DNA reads TGTGCCATCACACAGGGGGCAGGGAACACCGGGGAGCTGTTTTTT. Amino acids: CAITQGAGNTGELFF.

The CDR3: CASSLPISGRGSYEQYF. The CDR3 region has the DNA TGTGCCAGCAGCTTGCCGATTAGCGGGAGGGGCTCCTACGAGCAGTACTTC. The genes are TRBV5-5 and TRBJ2-7, with 11 bases aligning to TRBD2. The germline gives CDR1 SGHKS, CDR2 YYEKEE (reference sequence). This CDR3 region has 17 residues. After removal of 1 base from V and 0 bases from J, the junction contained 6 bases not matched to a gene.

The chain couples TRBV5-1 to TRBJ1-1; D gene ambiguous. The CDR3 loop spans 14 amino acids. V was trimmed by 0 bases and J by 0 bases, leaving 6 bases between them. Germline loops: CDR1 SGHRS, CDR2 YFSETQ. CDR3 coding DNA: TGCGCCAGCAGCTTGGACCTCATGAACACTGAAGCTTTCTTT. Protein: CASSLDLMNTEAFF.

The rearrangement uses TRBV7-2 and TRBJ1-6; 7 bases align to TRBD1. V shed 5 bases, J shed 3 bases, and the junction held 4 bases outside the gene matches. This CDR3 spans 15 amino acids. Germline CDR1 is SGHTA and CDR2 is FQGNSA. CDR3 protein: CASSGRTGYNSPLHF. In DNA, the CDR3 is TGTGCCAGCAGCGGACGGACAGGCTATAATTCACCCCTCCACTTT.

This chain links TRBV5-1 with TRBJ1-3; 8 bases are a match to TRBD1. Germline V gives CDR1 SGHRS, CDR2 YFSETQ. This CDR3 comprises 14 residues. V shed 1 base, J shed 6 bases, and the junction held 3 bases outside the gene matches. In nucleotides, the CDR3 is TGCGCCAGCAGCTTGTTGCAGGGGGCAAACACCATATATTTT. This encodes CASSLLQGANTIYF.

CDR3 residues: CARSLQGGRYGYTF. CDR3 bases: TGTGCCAGAAGCTTACAGGGGGGCCGCTATGGCTACACCTTC. The chain uses TRBV5-3 and TRBJ1-2; TRBD1 aligns across 8 bases. TRBV5-3 is an open reading frame, and its role is uncertain. The CDR3 is made up of 14 amino acids. Trimming at V came to 2 bases and at J to 4 bases, leaving 4 bases not matched to a gene.

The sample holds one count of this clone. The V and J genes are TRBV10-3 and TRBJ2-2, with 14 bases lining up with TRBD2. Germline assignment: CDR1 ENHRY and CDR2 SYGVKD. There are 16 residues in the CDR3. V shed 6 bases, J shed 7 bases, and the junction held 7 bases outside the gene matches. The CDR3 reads CAISQTSGRANGELFF. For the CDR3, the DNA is TGTGCCATCAGCCAGACTAGCGGGAGGGCCAACGGGGAGCTGTTTTTT.

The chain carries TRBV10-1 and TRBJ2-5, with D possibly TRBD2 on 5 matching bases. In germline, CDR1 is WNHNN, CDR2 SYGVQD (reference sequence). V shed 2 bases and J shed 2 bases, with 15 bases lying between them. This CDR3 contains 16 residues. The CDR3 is CASSERRVVSQETQYF. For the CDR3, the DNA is TGCGCCAGCAGTGAGCGGCGGGTAGTTAGTCAAGAGACCCAGTACTTC.

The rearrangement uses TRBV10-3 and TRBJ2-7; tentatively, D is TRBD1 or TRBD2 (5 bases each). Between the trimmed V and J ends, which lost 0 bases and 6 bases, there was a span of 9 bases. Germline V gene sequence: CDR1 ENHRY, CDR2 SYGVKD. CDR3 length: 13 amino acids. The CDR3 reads CAISESPGGEQYF. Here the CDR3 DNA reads TGTGCCATCAGTGAGTCTCCTGGGGGCGAGCAGTACTTC.

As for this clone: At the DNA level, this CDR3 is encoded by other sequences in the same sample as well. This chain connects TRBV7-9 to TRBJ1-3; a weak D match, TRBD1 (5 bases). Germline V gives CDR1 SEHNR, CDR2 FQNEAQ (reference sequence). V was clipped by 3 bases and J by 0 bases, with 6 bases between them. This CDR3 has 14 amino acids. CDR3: CASSLGGSGNTIYF. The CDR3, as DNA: TGTGCCAGCAGCTTGGGGGGCTCTGGAAACACCATATATTTT.

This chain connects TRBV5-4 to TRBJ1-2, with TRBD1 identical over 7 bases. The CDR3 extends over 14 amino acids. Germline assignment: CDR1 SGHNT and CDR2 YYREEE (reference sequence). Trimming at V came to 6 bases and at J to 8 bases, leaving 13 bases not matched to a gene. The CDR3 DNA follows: TGTGCCAGCACCTCACTCAAAGGGGGCTTGGGCTACACCTTC. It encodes CASTSLKGGLGYTF.

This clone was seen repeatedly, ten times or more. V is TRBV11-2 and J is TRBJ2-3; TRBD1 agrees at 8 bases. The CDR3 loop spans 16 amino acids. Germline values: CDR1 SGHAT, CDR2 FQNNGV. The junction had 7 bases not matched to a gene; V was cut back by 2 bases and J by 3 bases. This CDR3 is CASSLTPGQETDTQYF. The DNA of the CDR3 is TGTGCCAGCAGCTTAACACCGGGACAGGAGACAGATACGCAGTATTTT. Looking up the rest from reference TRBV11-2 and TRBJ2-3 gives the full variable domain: EAGVAQSPRYKIIEKRQSVAFWCNPISGHATLYWYQQILGQGPKLLIQFQNNGVVDDSQLPKDRFSAERLKGVDSTLKIQPAKLEDSAVYLCASSLTPGQETDTQYFGPGTRLTVL.

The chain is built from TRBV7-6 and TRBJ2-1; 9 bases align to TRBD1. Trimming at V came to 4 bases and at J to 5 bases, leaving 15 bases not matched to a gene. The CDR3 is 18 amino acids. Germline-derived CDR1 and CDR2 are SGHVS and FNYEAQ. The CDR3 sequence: CASSSVPGQGWVDNEQFF. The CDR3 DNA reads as TGTGCCAGCAGCTCAGTCCCGGGACAGGGTTGGGTGGACAATGAGCAGTTCTTC.

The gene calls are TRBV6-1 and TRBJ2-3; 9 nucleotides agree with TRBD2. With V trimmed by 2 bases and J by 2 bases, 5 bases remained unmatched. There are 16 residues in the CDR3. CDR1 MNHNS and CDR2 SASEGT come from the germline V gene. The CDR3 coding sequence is TGTGCCAGCAGTGAACGACTAGCGGCCTTCACAGATACGCAGTATTTT. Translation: CASSERLAAFTDTQYF.

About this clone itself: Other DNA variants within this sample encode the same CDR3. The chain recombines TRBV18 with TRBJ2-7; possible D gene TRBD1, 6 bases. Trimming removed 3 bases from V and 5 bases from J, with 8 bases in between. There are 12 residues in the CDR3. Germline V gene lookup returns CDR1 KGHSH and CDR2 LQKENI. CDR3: CASSPTGDEQYF. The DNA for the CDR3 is TGTGCCAGCTCACCGACAGGAGACGAGCAGTACTTC.

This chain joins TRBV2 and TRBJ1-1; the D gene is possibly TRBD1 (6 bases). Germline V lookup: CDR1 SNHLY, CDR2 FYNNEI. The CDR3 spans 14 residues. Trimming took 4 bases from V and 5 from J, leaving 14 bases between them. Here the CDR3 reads CASSAQGGGTEAFF. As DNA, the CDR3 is TGTGCCAGCAGTGCACAGGGCGGGGGGACTGAAGCTTTCTTT.